A selection of T cell receptor beta chains follows, all from one sample in a study of CXCR3-negative and CXCR3-positive naive CD8 T cells. Reanalyzing the 5' RACE reads, TCRdb keeps one entry per CDR3 protein, without DNA. The repertoire table contains about 120,000 distinct CDR3 sequences. The sequenced sample consisted of naive CXCR3+ CD8+ T cells from blood. These receptors were obtained from a human donor in good health. Some clones in this sample may be carry-over from other donors' samples. CDR3s include the opening cysteine and the closing phenylalanine or tryptophan.

J,V,length,CDR3
TRBJ2-7,TRBV29-1,13,CSVLRSSTYEQYF
TRBJ1-2,TRBV15,14,CATSDWEGGPGYTF
TRBJ2-3,TRBV29-1,15,CSSFGWGQGPDTQYF
TRBJ1-2,TRBV29-1,12,CSAGDRVLGYTF
TRBJ2-7,TRBV2,13,CASLDRAGFRQYF
TRBJ2-7,TRBV5-6,13,CASTSGLTYEQYF
TRBJ2-1,TRBV7-6,16,CASSSGASYRLNEQFF
TRBJ1-4,TRBV29-1,14,CSGISGTTNEKLFF
TRBJ1-2,TRBV6-1,13,CASKYRDRYGYTF
TRBJ1-2,TRBV7-9,13,CASSFQGNYGYTF
TRBJ2-7,TRBV20-1,13,CSAPVPGRYEQYF
TRBJ2-3,TRBV5-1,12,CASSLDSDTQYF
TRBJ2-1,TRBV10-2,13,CASSDFKDNEQFF
TRBJ2-7,TRBV29-1,14,CSVEDPTSMGEQYF
TRBJ2-3,TRBV7-3,15,CASSPAVVGTDTQYF
TRBJ1-1,TRBV29-1,13,CSVEESGGVEAFF
TRBJ2-1,TRBV29-1,13,CSVVVGAFWEQFF
TRBJ2-1,TRBV6-5,17,CASSPPSWVASGNEQFF
TRBJ2-1,TRBV19,15,CASSIPMSSYNEQFF
TRBJ2-3,TRBV4-1,15,CASSRTSGNPDTQYF
TRBJ1-5,TRBV11-3,18,CASSSKYSGRGGDQPQHF
TRBJ2-3,TRBV6-6,14,CASSFPGGLNTQYF
TRBJ1-1,TRBV28,14,CASRVDASWAEAFF
TRBJ2-7,TRBV6-1,15,CASSEEIRGSYEQYF
TRBJ2-3,TRBV25-1,11,CASSRLNTQYF
TRBJ2-1,TRBV6-1,15,CASSEEASGTNEQFF
TRBJ1-1,TRBV10-3,12,CAITDQGTEAFF
TRBJ1-1,TRBV10-1,14,CASSEFQVGTEAFF
TRBJ2-3,TRBV4-2,15,CASSQGDGSTDTQYF
TRBJ2-1,TRBV28,14,CASTDAATYNEQFF
TRBJ2-5,TRBV7-9,16,CASSFISGTGEETQYF
TRBJ2-7,TRBV20-1,17,CSARELDRSSIRGEQYF
TRBJ1-2,TRBV10-3,16,CAITEGAQLGGYGYTF
TRBJ1-1,TRBV9,17,CASSEPTRSGAGTEAFF
TRBJ2-5,TRBV7-8,17,CASSPRGVQGYQETQYF
TRBJ2-7,TRBV12-3/TRBV12-4,15,CASSLQWGGGYEQYF
TRBJ1-1,TRBV25-1,14,CASSPGGMDTEAFF
TRBJ2-5,TRBV6-5,14,CASSRRDLQETQYF
TRBJ2-5,TRBV10-3,14,CAIASPSGGETQYF
TRBJ2-7,TRBV3-1,15,CASSQGAGGSYEQYF
TRBJ2-2,TRBV7-9,14,CASRAGGNTGELFF